This T cell receptor (beta chain) was sequenced during a study of T cell clonotyping in hematopoietic cell transplantation. Study-level findings and limits: Few recipient clonotypes overlapped donors; over 95% were de novo at given depth. Pathologically expanded recipient clonotypes increased progressively from day 30 to day 180 as diversity fell.

Here immunoSEQ multiplex PCR was the method, and the copy in TCRdb shows in-frame clones only, minus some. The sample contains roughly 8,400 clones, under 95% of which appear only once. This clone was recorded only once. The antigen is unknown. This receptor was identified in a male patient in his fifties who had an allogeneic stem cell transplant from a related donor, so T cells may come from the graft donor. Some clones in this sample may be carry-over from other donors' samples. The input for sequencing was PBMCs, taken 100 days after allogeneic stem cell transplant.

CDR3 amino acids: CASSIGGGLAGYTGELFF. For the CDR3, the DNA is TGTGCCAGTAGTATAGGTGGGGGGCTAGCGGGATACACCGGGGAGCTGTTTTTT. The chain employs TRBV19 and TRBJ2-2; 9 bases are shared with TRBD2. The CDR3 extends over 18 amino acids. J gave up 3 bases and V 1 base, and 9 bases lay outside the gene matches. The germline V gene has CDR1 LNHDA and CDR2 SQIVND (reference sequence).